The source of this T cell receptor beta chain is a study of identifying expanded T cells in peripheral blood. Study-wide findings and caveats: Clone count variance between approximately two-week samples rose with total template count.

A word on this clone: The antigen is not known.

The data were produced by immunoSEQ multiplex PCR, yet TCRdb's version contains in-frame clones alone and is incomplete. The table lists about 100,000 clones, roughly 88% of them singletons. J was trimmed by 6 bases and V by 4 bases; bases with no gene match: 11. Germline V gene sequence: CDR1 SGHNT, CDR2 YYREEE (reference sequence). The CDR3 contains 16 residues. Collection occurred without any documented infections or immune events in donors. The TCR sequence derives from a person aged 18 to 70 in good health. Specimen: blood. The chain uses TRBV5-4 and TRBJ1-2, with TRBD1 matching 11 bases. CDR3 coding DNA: TGTGCCAGCAGCCCAGTACCGGGACAGGGGGTAGATGGCTACACCTTC. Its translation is CASSPVPGQGVDGYTF.